Each of the 21 T cell receptor beta chains below was sequenced from the same sample in a study of technical replicates of blood from a few donors. Sequenced by immunoSEQ multiplex PCR; TCRdb stores in-frame clones only, minus some. The data contain 65,000 to 80,000 clones, 95% to 98% of them seen just once; the ten biggest clones take up over 0.2%. The sequencing sample was made of T cells isolated from PBMCs. These receptors all come from a human donor in good health.

The chain recombines TRBV29-1 with TRBJ2-7; TRBD2 agrees at 8 bases. From germline, CDR1 is SQVTM and CDR2 ANQGSEA. The ends lost 2 bases at V and 6 bases at J; junction bases unmatched: 3. This CDR3 has 12 amino acids. CDR3 bases: TGCAGCGTTGAAACTGCGGGAGGCGAGCAGTACTTC. This encodes CSVETAGGEQYF.

The V gene is TRBV28, the J gene TRBJ2-7; possible D gene TRBD2, 6 bases. Germline lookup yields CDR1 MDHEN and CDR2 SYDVKM. Trimming removed 1 base at V and 1 base at J, with 8 bases between. The CDR3 totals 14 residues. The CDR3 coding sequence is TGTGCCAGCAGTTTATATCGGGGGTCCTACGAGCAGTACTTC. This translates into CASSLYRGSYEQYF.

The J gene is TRBJ2-1, the V gene TRBV6-5; no clear D. The CDR3 covers 15 residues. V was trimmed by 5 bases and J by 4 bases, leaving 15 bases between them. Germline lookup yields CDR1 MNHEY and CDR2 SVGAGI. The CDR3 nucleotides are TGTGCCAGCAGTCGGTTCATCACCAATTACAATGAGCAGTTCTTC. Protein sequence: CASSRFITNYNEQFF.

The CDR3 DNA follows: TGTGCCAGCAGCCCCCGGACTTCTCACGAGCAGTACTTC. Amino acid sequence: CASSPRTSHEQYF. The chain joins TRBV9 to TRBJ2-7; TRBD2 is a possible D gene (5 bases). The CDR3 extends over 13 amino acids. V dropped 4 bases and J dropped 5 bases, with 13 bases sitting between them. Germline loops: CDR1 SGDLS, CDR2 YYNGEE. Supplemented by reference TRBV9 and TRBJ2-7, the full variable domain reads DSGVTQTPKHLITATGQRVTLRCSPRSGDLSVYWYQQSLDQGLQFLIQYYNGEERAKGNILERFSAQQFPDLHSELNLSSLELGDSALYFCASSPRTSHEQYFGPGTRLTVT.

CDR3 residues: CASIHRDTGELFF. CDR3 nucleotide sequence: TGTGCCAGCATCCACAGGGACACCGGGGAGCTGTTTTTT. The chain combines TRBV6-6 with TRBJ2-2; a weak D match, TRBD1 (6 bases). V lost 7 bases and J 3 bases, leaving 9 bases between the germline ends. The germline V gene has CDR1 MNHNY and CDR2 SVGAGI (reference sequence). This CDR3 has 13 amino acids.

The V call is TRBV29-1, the J call TRBJ2-2; D might be TRBD1 (5 bases). The CDR3 length is 14 residues. The ends were cut back, 5 bases at V and 2 bases at J, with 12 bases in the middle. Germline CDR1 SQVTM, CDR2 ANQGSEA. This chain's CDR3 is CSVSRGYNTGELFF. The CDR3 DNA is TGCAGCGTTAGTAGGGGCTATAACACCGGGGAGCTGTTTTTT.

The V gene is TRBV7-3, the J gene TRBJ2-7; TRBD1 agrees at 10 bases. V shed 5 bases and J 3 bases; nucleotides not matched to a gene: 10. CDR3 length equals 16 residues. Germline V lookup: CDR1 SGHTA, CDR2 FQGTGA. The CDR3 nucleotides read TGTGCCAGCAGCCGATTTACGGGACAGGGGTTCTACGAGCAGTACTTC. This translates into CASSRFTGQGFYEQYF.

The CDR3 bases are TGTGCCAGCAGCGTAGGAGGTGAGGATACGCAGTATTTT. Amino acid sequence: CASSVGGEDTQYF. This sequence joins TRBV9 and TRBJ2-3; D ambiguous. There are 13 residues in the CDR3. CDR1 and CDR2 from the germline V gene are SGDLS and YYNGEE. Trimming left V 0 bases short and J 6 bases short, with 8 bases between. The full variable domain, its missing parts supplied by reference TRBV9 and TRBJ2-3, is DSGVTQTPKHLITATGQRVTLRCSPRSGDLSVYWYQQSLDQGLQFLIQYYNGEERAKGNILERFSAQQFPDLHSELNLSSLELGDSALYFCASSVGGEDTQYFGPGTRLTVL.

The chain is built from TRBV7-6 and TRBJ1-4; the D gene is possibly TRBD1 (6 bases). V lost 2 bases, J lost 8 bases, and 15 bases lay in between. The CDR3 has 15 residues. The germline gives CDR1 SGHVS, CDR2 FNYEAQ. The CDR3 sequence: CASSLIRDKGEKLFF. The CDR3 DNA reads TGTGCCAGCAGCTTAATTCGGGACAAGGGGGAAAAACTGTTTTTT.

This clone was counted a single time. The chain combines TRBV14 with TRBJ1-2, with D perhaps TRBD1 (6 bases). The CDR3 spans 15 residues. Germline V gene data show CDR1 as SGHDN and CDR2 as FVKESK. Trimming pared 1 base from V and 1 base from J, leaving 10 bases between. The CDR3 reads CASSQVWTDNYGYTF. In nucleotides, the CDR3 is TGTGCCAGCAGCCAAGTTTGGACAGATAACTATGGCTACACCTTC.

The chain carries TRBV6-6 and TRBJ2-5, with D hard to call. CDR3 length: 13 residues. Germline assignment: CDR1 MNHNY and CDR2 SVGAGI (reference sequence). V dropped 10 bases and J dropped 5 bases, with 17 bases sitting between them. CDR3 in DNA: TGTGCCACTCACAGCAGTCCCTTGGAGACCCAGTACTTC. Its protein is CATHSSPLETQYF.

This clone has a single count. This chain uses TRBV5-6 with TRBJ2-1; D uncertain. V was pared by 1 base and J by 4 bases, with 12 bases between. This CDR3 spans 15 amino acids. The germline V gene encodes CDR1 SGHDT and CDR2 YYEEEE. DNA of the CDR3: TGTGCCAGCAGCTTGACGCTGGCGGATTACAATGAGCAGTTCTTC. It encodes CASSLTLADYNEQFF.

The chain joins TRBV28 to TRBJ2-7, with D possibly being TRBD2 (5 bases). The CDR3 sequence is 15 residues long. Deletions cut 1 base from V and 2 bases from J, with 12 bases between. CDR1 MDHEN and CDR2 SYDVKM come from the germline V gene. The CDR3 is CASSLYSDRAYEQYF. DNA of the CDR3: TGTGCCAGCAGTTTATATAGCGACCGAGCCTACGAGCAGTACTTC.

The chain carries TRBV10-3 and TRBJ2-7, with TRBD1 identical over 11 bases. The trim removed 10 bases at V and 3 bases at J, leaving 11 bases unmatched. The CDR3 spans 15 residues. The germline V gene encodes CDR1 ENHRY and CDR2 SYGVKD. Here the CDR3 DNA reads TGTGCCACCGCCAGCACCGGGACAGGGGGCTACGAGCAGTACTTC. Translating gives CATASTGTGGYEQYF.

DNA of the CDR3: TGTGCCAGCAGCAGACAGGCAGGCCAGCCCCAGCATTTT. This translates into CASSRQAGQPQHF. The genes are TRBV5-8 and TRBJ1-5; the D gene is possibly TRBD1 (6 bases). V was cut by 4 bases and J by 7 bases, with 12 bases left in between. Germline assignment: CDR1 SGHTS and CDR2 YDEGEE. The CDR3 loop spans 13 amino acids.

The chain uses TRBV28 and TRBJ2-7, with D possibly matching TRBD2 (6 bases). The CDR3 runs 13 residues. Per germline, CDR1 MDHEN and CDR2 SYDVKM. The ends were cut back, 6 bases at V and 9 bases at J, with 18 bases in the middle. The DNA of the CDR3 is TGTGCCAGCAGCCTACTCGGGAGAGGCGGGCAGTACTTC. This codes for CASSLLGRGGQYF.

This chain joins TRBV18 and TRBJ1-2; D is unresolved. Per germline, CDR1 KGHSH and CDR2 LQKENI. Trimming stripped 11 bases from V and 0 bases from J, with 13 bases between. The CDR3 extends over 13 amino acids. CDR3 protein: CASDTETNYGYTF. The CDR3 region has the DNA TGTGCCTCCGACACAGAGACTAACTATGGCTACACCTTC.

V gene TRBV6-1 combines with J gene TRBJ2-2, with a tentative D call TRBD1 (6 bases). The length of the CDR3 is 15 residues. The V gene's germline CDR1 is MNHNS and CDR2 SASEGT. V was trimmed by 8 bases and J by 2 bases, leaving 15 bases between them. The CDR3 DNA sequence: TGTGCCAGCCGTTTGGACAGCATTAACACCGGGGAGCTGTTTTTT. Amino acids: CASRLDSINTGELFF.

The chain is built from TRBV11-3 and TRBJ2-1; 8 positions agree with TRBD2. The germline V gene encodes CDR1 SGHNT and CDR2 YENEEA. The CDR3 contains 16 residues. Trimming at V came to 0 bases and at J to 5 bases, leaving 6 bases not matched to a gene. The CDR3: CASSLDGLAGDNEQFF. The DNA for the CDR3 is TGTGCCAGCAGCTTAGATGGGCTAGCGGGCGACAATGAGCAGTTCTTC.

The chain joins TRBV30 to TRBJ2-5, with TRBD2 matching 7 bases. Germline V gene lookup returns CDR1 GTSNPN and CDR2 SVGIG (reference sequence). The CDR3 sequence is 14 residues long. V lost 4 bases to trimming and J lost 5 bases; unmatched junction nucleotides: 10. The CDR3 spells CAWNLGRARETQYF. The CDR3 nucleotides are TGTGCCTGGAATCTAGGGAGGGCCCGGGAGACCCAGTACTTC.

The gene calls are TRBV7-3 and TRBJ2-1, with 15 bases matching TRBD2. V was pared by 3 bases and J by 11 bases, with 8 bases of the junction left unmatched. This CDR3 comprises 16 residues. Germline assignment: CDR1 SGHTA and CDR2 FQGTGA. CDR3 sequence (DNA): TGTGCCAGCAGCTTGGAAGGGACTAGCGGGAGGATGCAGCAGTTCTTC. Protein sequence: CASSLEGTSGRMQQFF.